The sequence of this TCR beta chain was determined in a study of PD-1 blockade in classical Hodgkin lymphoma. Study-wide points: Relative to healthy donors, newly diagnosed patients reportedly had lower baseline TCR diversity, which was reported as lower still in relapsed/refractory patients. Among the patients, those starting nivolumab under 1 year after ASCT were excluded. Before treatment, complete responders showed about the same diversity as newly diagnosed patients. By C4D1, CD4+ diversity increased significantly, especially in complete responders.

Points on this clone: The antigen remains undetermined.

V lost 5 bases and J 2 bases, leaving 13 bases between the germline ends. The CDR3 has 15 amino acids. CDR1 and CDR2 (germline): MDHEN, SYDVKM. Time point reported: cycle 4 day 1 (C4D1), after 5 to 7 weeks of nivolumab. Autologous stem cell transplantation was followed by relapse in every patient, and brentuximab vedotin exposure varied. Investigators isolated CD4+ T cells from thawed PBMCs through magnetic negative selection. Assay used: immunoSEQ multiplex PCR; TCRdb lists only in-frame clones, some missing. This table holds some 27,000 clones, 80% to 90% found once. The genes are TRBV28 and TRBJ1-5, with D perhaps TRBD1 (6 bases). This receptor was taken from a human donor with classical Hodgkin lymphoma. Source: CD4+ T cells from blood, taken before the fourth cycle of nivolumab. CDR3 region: CASSRGGGGNQPQHF. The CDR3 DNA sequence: TGTGCCAGCAGTCGAGGGGGTGGCGGCAATCAGCCCCAGCATTTT.